This record looks at one T cell receptor (beta chain) sequence and its context. Its antigen is currently unknown. Trimming took 7 bases from V and 5 from J; bases not matched to a gene: 16. Germline values: CDR1 MDHEN, CDR2 SYDVKM. The CDR3 covers 16 residues. This specimen comes from a study of shared clonotypes between healthy human individuals. General study findings and limits: In this cohort, only blood was sampled, and tissue repertoires likely differ.

Here immunoSEQ multiplex PCR was the method, and the copy in TCRdb shows in-frame clones only, minus some. The profile covers some 1.5 million clones, with about 98% appearing a single time and about 0.45% taken by the ten largest. This TCR came from a man younger than 40 in good health. The genes are TRBV28 and TRBJ1-2, with 7 bases aligning to TRBD1. Sequences were obtained from naive CD4+ T cells sorted from blood. As to subset: CD45RA+ positively selected. As DNA, the CDR3 is TGTGCCAGCATCCAAACGGACCGGGACAGCTTATATGGCTACACCTTC. Encoded protein: CASIQTDRDSLYGYTF.